This T cell receptor beta chain was found in a study of shared clonotypes between healthy human individuals. Whole-study findings and limits: Incompleteness in sorted-subset sequencing, despite large depth, was shown by rarefaction.

The CDR3 is 15 residues long. The V segment lost 5 bases and the J segment 2 bases; nucleotides outside the gene matches: 7. CDR1 and CDR2 (germline): SGHAT, FQNNGV. Per the original methods: Sequence data from immunoSEQ were junction-only and lacked quality scores; consequently, filtering differed. The protocol was immunoSEQ multiplex PCR, while the TCRdb copy is restricted to in-frame clones and leaves out a portion. The V and J calls and clone size were taken over from that table, and D and trimming were inferred from the DNA. The profile covers 950,000 to 1,200,000 clones, with around three quarters appearing a single time and roughly 0.82% taken by the ten largest. This clone was seen a few times. Its specificity is not known.

This chain connects TRBV11-2 to TRBJ2-7, with 9 positions matching TRBD1. The source material was memory CD4+ T cells from PBMCs. Indicated subset: CD45RA-negative fraction. The sequence derives from a man aged 18 to 30 in good health. Some clones in this sample may be carry-over from other donors' samples. DNA of the CDR3: TGTGCCAGCAGCCTGGGACAGGGAATGGCCTACGAGCAGTACTTC. Translation: CASSLGQGMAYEQYF.